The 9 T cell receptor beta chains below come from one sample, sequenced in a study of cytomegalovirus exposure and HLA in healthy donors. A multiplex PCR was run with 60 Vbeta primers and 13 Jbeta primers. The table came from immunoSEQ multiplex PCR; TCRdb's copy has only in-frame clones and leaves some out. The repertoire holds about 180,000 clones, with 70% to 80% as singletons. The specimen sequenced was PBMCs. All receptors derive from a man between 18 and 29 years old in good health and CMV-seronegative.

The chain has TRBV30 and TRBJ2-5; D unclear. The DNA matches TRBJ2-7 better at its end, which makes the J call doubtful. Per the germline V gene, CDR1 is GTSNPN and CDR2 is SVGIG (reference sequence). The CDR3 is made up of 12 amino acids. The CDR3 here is CAWSPTAYEQYF. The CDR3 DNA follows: TGTGCCTGGAGTCCCACAGCCTACGAGCAGTACTTC.

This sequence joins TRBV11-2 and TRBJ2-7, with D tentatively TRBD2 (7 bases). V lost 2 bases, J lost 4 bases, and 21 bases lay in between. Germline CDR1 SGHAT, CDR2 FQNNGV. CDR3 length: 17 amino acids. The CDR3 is CASSLNRAPGLQYEQYF. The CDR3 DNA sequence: TGTGCCAGCAGCTTAAACAGGGCTCCGGGACTACAATACGAGCAGTACTTC.

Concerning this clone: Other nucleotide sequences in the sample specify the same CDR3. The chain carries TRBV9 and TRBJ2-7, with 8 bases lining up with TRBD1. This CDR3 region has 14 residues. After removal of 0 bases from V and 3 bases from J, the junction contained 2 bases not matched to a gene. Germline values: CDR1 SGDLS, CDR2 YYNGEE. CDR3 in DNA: TGTGCCAGCAGCGTAGCCGGGACAGGCTACGAGCAGTACTTC. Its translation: CASSVAGTGYEQYF.

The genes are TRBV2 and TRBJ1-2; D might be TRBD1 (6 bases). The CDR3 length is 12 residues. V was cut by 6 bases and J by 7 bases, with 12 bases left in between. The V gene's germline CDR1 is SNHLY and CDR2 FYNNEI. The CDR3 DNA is TGTGCCAGCAGAGAGGGGGGGAGTGGCTACACCTTC. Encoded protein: CASREGGSGYTF.

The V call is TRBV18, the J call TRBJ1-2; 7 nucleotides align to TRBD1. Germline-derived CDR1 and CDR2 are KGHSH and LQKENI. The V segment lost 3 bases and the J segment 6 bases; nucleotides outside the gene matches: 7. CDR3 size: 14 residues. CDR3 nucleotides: TGTGCCAGCTCACCCGCCCTCAGGGGGAATGGCTACACCTTC. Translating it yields CASSPALRGNGYTF.

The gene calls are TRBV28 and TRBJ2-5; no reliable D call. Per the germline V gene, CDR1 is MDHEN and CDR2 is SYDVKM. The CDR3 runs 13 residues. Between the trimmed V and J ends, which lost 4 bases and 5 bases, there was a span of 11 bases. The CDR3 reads CASSSLQWETQYF. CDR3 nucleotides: TGTGCCAGCAGTTCACTCCAATGGGAGACCCAGTACTTC.

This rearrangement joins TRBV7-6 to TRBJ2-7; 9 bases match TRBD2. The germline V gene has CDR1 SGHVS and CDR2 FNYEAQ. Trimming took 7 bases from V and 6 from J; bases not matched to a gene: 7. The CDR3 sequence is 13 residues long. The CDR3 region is CASTLGLAGEQYF. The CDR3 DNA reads TGTGCCAGCACCCTGGGACTAGCTGGCGAGCAGTACTTC.

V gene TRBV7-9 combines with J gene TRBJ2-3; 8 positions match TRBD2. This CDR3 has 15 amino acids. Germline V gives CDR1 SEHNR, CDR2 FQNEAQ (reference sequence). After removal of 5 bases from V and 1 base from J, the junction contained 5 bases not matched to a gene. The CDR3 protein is CASSRGSGGTDTQYF. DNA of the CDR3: TGTGCCAGCAGCCGAGGTAGCGGGGGCACAGATACGCAGTATTTT.

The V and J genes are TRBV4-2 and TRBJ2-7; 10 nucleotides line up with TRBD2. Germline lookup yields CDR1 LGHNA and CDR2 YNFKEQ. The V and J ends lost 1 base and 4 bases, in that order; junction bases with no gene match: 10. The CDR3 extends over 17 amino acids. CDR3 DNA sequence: TGTGCCAGCAGCCAAGCTTGGGCTAGCGGGAGCCAGTACGAGCAGTACTTC. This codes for CASSQAWASGSQYEQYF.